This TCR beta chain came from a study of cytomegalovirus exposure and HLA in healthy donors. Points from the study as a whole: Analysis was carried out at a later point, and it linked a missense DCLRE1C variant to TCR beta V- and J-gene trimming.

On this clone: The antigen is undetermined.

Healthy bone marrow donors made up the donors. Vbeta (60) and Jbeta (13) primers were used in the PCR. Repertoires were generated with immunoSEQ multiplex PCR, while TCRdb's copy carries only in-frame clones and drops some. Of 85,000 to 100,000 clones in the sample, around nine tenths were seen once. This CDR3 is built from 14 residues. Germline CDR1 is SGHRS and CDR2 is YFSETQ. The V end lost 1 base, the J end lost 8 bases, and 12 bases lay between the germline ends. This chain joins TRBV5-1 and TRBJ1-4; possible D gene TRBD1, 6 bases. Material: PBMCs. The origin of this receptor is a man aged 25 to 45 in good health and CMV-seropositive. The CDR3, as DNA: TGCGCCAGCAGCTTGTCCCAGGGGCGCGAAAAACTGTTTTTT. Amino acid sequence: CASSLSQGREKLFF.